This T cell receptor beta chain is drawn from a study of human T cells and chemical hapten exposure. Study overall: Small differences in pooled library volume mainly drove the variation in TCR yields per sample.

As the library was built, unique molecular identifiers were attached to individual cDNA molecules. Each CDR3 protein gets one entry after TCRdb re-called the RACE reads with MiXCR. The sample shows about 70,000 distinct CDR3 sequences, 7.5% to 9.5% of them seen only once. This sample's time point: patch test 2, 6 weeks after DPC sensitization. The treatment was: therapeutic diphenylcyclopropenone sensitization with weekly scalp DPC. The sample holds a few counts of this clonotype. Germline CDR1 is DFQATT and CDR2 is SNEGSKA (reference sequence). CDR3 length: 15 amino acids. Trimming left V 0 bases short and J 4 bases short, with 13 bases between.

This receptor was taken from a woman aged 45-59 years with alopecia areata. Some clones in this sample may be carry-over from other donors' samples. Sequences were derived from whole blood, sampled in connection with sensitization to the hapten diphenylcyclopropenone (DPC). The rearrangement uses TRBV20-1 and TRBJ2-1; no clear D. The CDR3 DNA reads as TGCAGTGCTAGAGATAGTTTCGCGCCTTACAATGAGCAGTTCTTC. Its protein is CSARDSFAPYNEQFF.